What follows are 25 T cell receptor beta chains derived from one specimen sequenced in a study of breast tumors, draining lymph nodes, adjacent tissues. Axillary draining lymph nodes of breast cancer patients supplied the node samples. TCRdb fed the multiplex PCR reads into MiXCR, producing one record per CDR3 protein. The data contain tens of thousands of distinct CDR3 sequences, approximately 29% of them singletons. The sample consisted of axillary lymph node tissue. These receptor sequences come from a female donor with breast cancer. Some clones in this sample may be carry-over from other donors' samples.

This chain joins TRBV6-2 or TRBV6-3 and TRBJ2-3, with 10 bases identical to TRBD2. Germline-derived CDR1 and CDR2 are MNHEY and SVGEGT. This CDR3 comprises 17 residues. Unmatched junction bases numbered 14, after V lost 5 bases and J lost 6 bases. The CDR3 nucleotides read TGTGCCAGCAGTCACGTCGCTAGCGGGAGTGGCCCGGATACGCAGTATTTT. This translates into CASSHVASGSGPDTQYF.

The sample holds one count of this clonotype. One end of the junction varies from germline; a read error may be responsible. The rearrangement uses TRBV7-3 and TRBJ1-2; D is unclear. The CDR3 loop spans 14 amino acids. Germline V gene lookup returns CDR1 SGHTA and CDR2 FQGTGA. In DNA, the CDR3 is TGTGCCAGCAGATTAGTTGGGCAGAACTATGGCTACTCCTTC. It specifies CASRLVGQNYGYSF.

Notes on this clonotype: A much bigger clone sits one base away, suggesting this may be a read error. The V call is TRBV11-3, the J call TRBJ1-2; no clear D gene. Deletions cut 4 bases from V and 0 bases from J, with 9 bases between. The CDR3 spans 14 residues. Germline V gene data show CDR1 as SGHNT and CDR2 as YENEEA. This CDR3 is CASSSTPPNYGYTF. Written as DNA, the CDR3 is TGTGCCAGCAGCTCGACCCCCCCTAACTATGGCTACACCTTC.

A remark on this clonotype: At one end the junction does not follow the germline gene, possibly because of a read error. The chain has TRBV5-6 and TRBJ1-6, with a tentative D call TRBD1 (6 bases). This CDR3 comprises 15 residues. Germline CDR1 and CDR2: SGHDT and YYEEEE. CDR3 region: CASSFVGQGLPPPHF. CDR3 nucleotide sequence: TGTGCCAGCAGCTTCGTGGGGCAGGGGCTCCCACCCCCCCACTTT. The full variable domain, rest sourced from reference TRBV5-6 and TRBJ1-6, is DAGVTQSPTHLIKTRGQQVTLRCSPKSGHDTVSWYQQALGQGPQFIFQYYEEEERQRGNFPDRFSGHQFPNYSSELNVNALLLGDSALYLCASSFVGQGLPPPHFGNGTRLTVT.

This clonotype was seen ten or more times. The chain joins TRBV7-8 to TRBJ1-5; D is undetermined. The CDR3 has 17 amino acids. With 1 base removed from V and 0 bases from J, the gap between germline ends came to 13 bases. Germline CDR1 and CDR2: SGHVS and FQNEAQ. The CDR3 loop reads CASSLGAGRDSNQPQHF. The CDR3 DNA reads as TGTGCCAGCAGCTTAGGGGCAGGACGAGATAGCAATCAGCCCCAGCATTTT. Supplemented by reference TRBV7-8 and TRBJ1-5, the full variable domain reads GAGVSQSPRYKVAKRGQDVALRCDPISGHVSLFWYQQALGQGPEFLTYFQNEAQLDKSGLPSDRFFAERPEGSVSTLKIQRTQQEDSAVYLCASSLGAGRDSNQPQHFGDGTRLSIL.

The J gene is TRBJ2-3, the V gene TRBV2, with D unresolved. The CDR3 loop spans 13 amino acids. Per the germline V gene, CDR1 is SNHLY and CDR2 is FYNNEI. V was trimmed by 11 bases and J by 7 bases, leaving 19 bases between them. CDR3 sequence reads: CAPVDQSRNTQYF. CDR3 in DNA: TGTGCCCCTGTTGATCAGAGTAGGAATACGCAGTATTTT.

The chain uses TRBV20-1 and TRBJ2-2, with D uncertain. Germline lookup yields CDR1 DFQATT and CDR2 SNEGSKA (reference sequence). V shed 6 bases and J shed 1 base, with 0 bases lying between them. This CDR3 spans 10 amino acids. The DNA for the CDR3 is TGCAGTGCGAACACCGGGGAGCTGTTTTTT. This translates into CSANTGELFF.

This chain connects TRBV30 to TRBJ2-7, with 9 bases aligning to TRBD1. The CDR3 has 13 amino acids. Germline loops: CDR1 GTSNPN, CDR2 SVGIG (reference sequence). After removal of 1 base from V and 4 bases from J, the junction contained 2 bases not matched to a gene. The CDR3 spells CAWSADRGYEQYF. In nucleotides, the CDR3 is TGTGCCTGGAGTGCCGACAGGGGGTACGAGCAGTACTTC.

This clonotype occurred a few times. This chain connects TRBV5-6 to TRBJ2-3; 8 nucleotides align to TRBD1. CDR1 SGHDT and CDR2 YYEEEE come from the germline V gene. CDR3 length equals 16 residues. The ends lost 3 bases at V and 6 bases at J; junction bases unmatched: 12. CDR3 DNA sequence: TGTGCCAGCAGCTCGCCGGGTGCCAGGGGGCGGGATACGCAGTATTTT. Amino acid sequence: CASSSPGARGRDTQYF.

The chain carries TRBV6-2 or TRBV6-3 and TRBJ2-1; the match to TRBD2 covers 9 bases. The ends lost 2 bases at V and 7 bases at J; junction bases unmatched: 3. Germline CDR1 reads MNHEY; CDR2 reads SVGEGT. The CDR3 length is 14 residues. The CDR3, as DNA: TGTGCCAGCAGTTACATAGCGGGAGCAAATGAGCAGTTCTTC. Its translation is CASSYIAGANEQFF.

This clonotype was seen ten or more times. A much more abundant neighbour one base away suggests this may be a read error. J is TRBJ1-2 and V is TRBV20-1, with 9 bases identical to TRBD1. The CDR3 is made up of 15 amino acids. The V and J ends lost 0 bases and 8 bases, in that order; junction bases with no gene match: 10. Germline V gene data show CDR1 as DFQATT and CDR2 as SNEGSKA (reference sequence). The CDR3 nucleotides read TGCAGTGCTAGAGATACAGGGGGCGGGGCATTCGGCTACACCTTC. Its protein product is CSARDTGGGAFGYTF.

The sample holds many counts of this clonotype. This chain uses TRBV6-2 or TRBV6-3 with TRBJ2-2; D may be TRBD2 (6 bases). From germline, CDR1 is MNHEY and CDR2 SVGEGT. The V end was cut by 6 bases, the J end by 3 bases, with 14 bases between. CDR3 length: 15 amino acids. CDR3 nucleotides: TGTGCCAGCAGCCCCCTCGGAGGGGACACCGGGGAGCTGTTTTTT. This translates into CASSPLGGDTGELFF.

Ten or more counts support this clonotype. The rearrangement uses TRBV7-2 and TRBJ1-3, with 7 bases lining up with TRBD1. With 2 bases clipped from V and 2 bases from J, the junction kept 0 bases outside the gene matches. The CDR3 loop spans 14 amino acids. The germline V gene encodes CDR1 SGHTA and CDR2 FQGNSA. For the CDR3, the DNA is TGTGCCAGCAGCTTACAGGGGGCTGGAAACACCATATATTTT. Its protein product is CASSLQGAGNTIYF.

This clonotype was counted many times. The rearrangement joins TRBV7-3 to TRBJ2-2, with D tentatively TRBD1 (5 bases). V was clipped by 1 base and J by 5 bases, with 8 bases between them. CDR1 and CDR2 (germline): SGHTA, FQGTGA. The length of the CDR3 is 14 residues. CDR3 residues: CASSLNRQTGELFF. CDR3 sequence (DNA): TGTGCCAGCAGCTTAAATCGACAGACCGGGGAGCTGTTTTTT.

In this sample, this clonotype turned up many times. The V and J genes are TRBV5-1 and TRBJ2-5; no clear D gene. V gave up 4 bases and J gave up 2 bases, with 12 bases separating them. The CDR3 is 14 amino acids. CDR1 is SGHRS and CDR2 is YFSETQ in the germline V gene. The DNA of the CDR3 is TGCGCCAGCAGCCATGACGGTCGTCAAGAGACCCAGTACTTC. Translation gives CASSHDGRQETQYF.

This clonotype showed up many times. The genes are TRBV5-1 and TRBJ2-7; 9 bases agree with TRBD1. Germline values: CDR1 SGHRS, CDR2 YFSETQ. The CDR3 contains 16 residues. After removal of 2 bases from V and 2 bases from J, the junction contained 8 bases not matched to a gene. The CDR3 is CASSLQGTGPPYEQYF. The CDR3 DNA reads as TGCGCCAGCAGCTTACAAGGGACAGGGCCGCCCTACGAGCAGTACTTC.

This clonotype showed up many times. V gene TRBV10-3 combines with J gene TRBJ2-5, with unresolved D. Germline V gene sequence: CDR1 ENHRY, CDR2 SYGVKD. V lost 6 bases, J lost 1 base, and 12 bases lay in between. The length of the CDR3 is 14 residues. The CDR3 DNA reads TGTGCCATCAGCCCCCACGGGCTCCAAGAGACCCAGTACTTC. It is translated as CAISPHGLQETQYF.

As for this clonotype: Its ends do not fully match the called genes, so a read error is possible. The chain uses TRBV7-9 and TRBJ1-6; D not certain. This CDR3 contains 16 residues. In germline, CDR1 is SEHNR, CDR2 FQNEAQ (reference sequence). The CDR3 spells CASSSPDLRRNSPLRF. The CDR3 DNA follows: TGTGCCAGCAGCTCCCCGGATTTGAGGAGGAATTCACCCCTCCGCTTT.

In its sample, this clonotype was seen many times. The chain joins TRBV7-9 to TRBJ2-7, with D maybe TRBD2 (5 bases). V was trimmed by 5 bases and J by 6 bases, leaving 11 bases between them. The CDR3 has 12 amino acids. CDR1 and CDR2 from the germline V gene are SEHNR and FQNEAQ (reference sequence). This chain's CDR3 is CASSPMSGEQYF. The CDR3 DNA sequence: TGTGCCAGCAGCCCCATGAGCGGCGAGCAGTACTTC.

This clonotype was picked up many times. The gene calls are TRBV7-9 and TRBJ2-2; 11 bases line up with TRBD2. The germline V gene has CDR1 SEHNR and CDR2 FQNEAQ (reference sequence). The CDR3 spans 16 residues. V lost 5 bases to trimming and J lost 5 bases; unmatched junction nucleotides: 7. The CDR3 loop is CASSITSGRRTGELFF. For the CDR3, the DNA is TGTGCCAGCAGCATTACTAGCGGGAGACGAACCGGGGAGCTGTTTTTT.

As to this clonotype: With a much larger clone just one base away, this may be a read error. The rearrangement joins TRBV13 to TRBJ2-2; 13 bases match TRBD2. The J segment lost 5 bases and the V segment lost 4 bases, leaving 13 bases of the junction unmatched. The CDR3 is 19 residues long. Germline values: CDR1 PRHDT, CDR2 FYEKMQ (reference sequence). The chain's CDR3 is CASSSRTSGSWEVTGELFF. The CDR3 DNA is TGTGCCAGCAGCTCCCGGACTAGCGGGAGTTGGGAGGTAACCGGGGAGCTGTTTTTT. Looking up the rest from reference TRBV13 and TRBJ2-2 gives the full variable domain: AAGVIQSPRHLIKEKRETATLKCYPIPRHDTVYWYQQGPGQDPQFLISFYEKMQSDKGSIPDRFSAQQFSDYHSELNMSSLELGDSALYFCASSSRTSGSWEVTGELFFGEGSRLTVL.

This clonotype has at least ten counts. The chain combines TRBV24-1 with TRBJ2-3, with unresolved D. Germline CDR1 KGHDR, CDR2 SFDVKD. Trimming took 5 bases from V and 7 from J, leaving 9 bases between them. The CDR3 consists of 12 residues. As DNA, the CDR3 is TGTGCCACCAGTGCCCCGACAAATACGCAGTATTTT. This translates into CATSAPTNTQYF.

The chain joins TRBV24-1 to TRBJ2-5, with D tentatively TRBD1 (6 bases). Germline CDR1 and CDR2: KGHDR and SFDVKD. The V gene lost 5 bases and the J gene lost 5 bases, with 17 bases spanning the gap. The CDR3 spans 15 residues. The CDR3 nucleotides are TGTGCCACCAGTGCTGGGGACAACCCTGGGGAGACCCAGTACTTC. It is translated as CATSAGDNPGETQYF.

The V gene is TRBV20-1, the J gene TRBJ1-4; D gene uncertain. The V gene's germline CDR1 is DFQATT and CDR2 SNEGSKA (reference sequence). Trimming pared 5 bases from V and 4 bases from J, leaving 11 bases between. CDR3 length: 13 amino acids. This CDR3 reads CSAPQNSNEKLFF. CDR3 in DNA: TGCAGTGCTCCGCAGAATAGTAATGAAAAACTGTTTTTT.

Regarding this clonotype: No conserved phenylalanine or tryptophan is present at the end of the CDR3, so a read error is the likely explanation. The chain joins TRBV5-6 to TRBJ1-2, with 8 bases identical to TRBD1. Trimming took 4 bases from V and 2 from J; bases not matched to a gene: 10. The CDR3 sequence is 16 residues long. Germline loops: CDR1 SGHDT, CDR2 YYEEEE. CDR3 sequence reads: CASSVNRGSKNYGYTL. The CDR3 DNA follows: TGTGCCAGCAGCGTAAACAGGGGGTCGAAGAACTATGGCTACACCCTC.